The next 9 T cell receptor beta chains were all read from a single sample in a study of CD8 T cells in ankylosing spondylitis. Study-wide findings and caveats: Apparently characteristic of ankylosing spondylitis blood was a TCR beta motif (roughly eight highly homologous variants).

TCRdb fed the 5' RACE reads into MiXCR, producing one record per CDR3 protein. The top ten hold approximately 0.46% of the sample, which has 750,000 to 850,000 distinct CDR3 sequences, approximately 12% seen once. These receptors' targets are unknown. Sequenced sample: blood, either unsorted or a sorted T cell fraction (not recorded which). These receptors came from a male donor with ankylosing spondylitis.

This clonotype was seen a few times. A much more abundant neighbour one base away suggests this may be a read error. CDR3 protein: CASRPGTYEQYF. CDR3 coding DNA: TGTGCCAGCAGACCCGGGACCTACGAGCAGTACTTC. This chain uses TRBV28 with TRBJ2-7; TRBD2 is a possible D gene (5 bases). The CDR3 spans 12 residues. V was shortened by 6 bases and J by 2 bases, with 8 bases between the two germline ends. Per germline, CDR1 MDHEN and CDR2 SYDVKM. Complete variable domain (other parts from reference TRBV28 and TRBJ2-7): DVKVTQSSRYLVKRTGEKVFLECVQDMDHENMFWYRQDPGLGLRLIYFSYDVKMKEKGDIPEGYSVSREKKERFSLILESASTNQTSMYLCASRPGTYEQYFGPGTRLTVT.

This chain links TRBV5-1 with TRBJ2-2; 7 positions agree with TRBD2. With V trimmed by 4 bases and J by 4 bases, 7 bases remained unmatched. Germline-derived CDR1 and CDR2 are SGHRS and YFSETQ. The CDR3 consists of 15 residues. For the CDR3, the DNA is TGCGCCAGCAGCGGAGGGACTACTATCACCGGGGAGCTGTTTTTT. Its protein is CASSGGTTITGELFF.

V usage is TRBV27 and J usage is TRBJ2-3; 8 positions agree with TRBD2. Germline CDR1 is MNHEY and CDR2 is SMNVEV (reference sequence). The CDR3 runs to 15 residues. The ends lost 3 bases at V and 4 bases at J; junction bases unmatched: 6. CDR3 in DNA: TGTGCCAGCAGTTTCTTTAGCGGGGCGCCAGATACGCAGTATTTT. It encodes CASSFFSGAPDTQYF.

Only a few counts were recorded for this clonotype. The chain carries TRBV12-3 or TRBV12-4 and TRBJ2-2; D is undetermined. Trimming left V 2 bases short and J 3 bases short, with 13 bases between. The CDR3 has 16 residues. The CDR3 spells CASSLRLGWDTGELFF. CDR3 nucleotide sequence: TGTGCCAGCAGTTTACGGTTGGGGTGGGACACCGGGGAGCTGTTTTTT.

This clonotype was detected only a few times. This sequence joins TRBV28 and TRBJ2-5; D may correspond to TRBD1 or TRBD2 (5 bases each). Trimming removed 3 bases at V and 0 bases at J, with 23 bases between. This CDR3 region has 19 residues. The germline V gene has CDR1 MDHEN and CDR2 SYDVKM. The CDR3 protein is CASSFQWQGVGTYQETQYF. The CDR3 DNA reads as TGTGCCAGCAGTTTCCAGTGGCAGGGTGTAGGGACGTACCAAGAGACCCAGTACTTC.

CDR3 region: CASPRDGYNEQFF. The CDR3 bases are TGTGCCAGTCCTCGGGACGGATACAATGAGCAGTTCTTC. This chain links TRBV6-1 with TRBJ2-1, with D perhaps matching TRBD1 or TRBD2 (5 bases each). Germline CDR1 is MNHNS and CDR2 is SASEGT. V lost 9 bases and J 4 bases, leaving 13 bases between the germline ends. The CDR3 has 13 amino acids.

This clonotype was found a few times. V gene TRBV5-1 combines with J gene TRBJ1-1, with no clear D. Trimming stripped 0 bases from V and 5 bases from J, with 11 bases between. This CDR3 spans 14 amino acids. Germline lookup yields CDR1 SGHRS and CDR2 YFSETQ. The CDR3 bases are TGCGCCAGCAGCTTGGCGGGCGATGGAACTGAAGCTTTCTTT. This translates into CASSLAGDGTEAFF.

A few counts support this clonotype. The rearrangement links TRBV18 to TRBJ1-3, with D possibly being TRBD1 (5 bases). The V end was cut by 0 bases, the J end by 0 bases, with 6 bases between. This CDR3 has 15 amino acids. CDR1 is KGHSH, CDR2 LQKENI, per germline. CDR3 bases: TGTGCCAGCTCACCACCGACAGACTCTGGAAACACCATATATTTT. It specifies CASSPPTDSGNTIYF. The full variable domain, in which reference TRBV18 and TRBJ1-3 provide the parts outside the CDR3, is NAGVMQNPRHLVRRRGQEARLRCSPMKGHSHVYWYRQLPEEGLKFMVYLQKENIIDESGMPKERFSAEFPKEGPSILRIQQVVRGDSAAYFCASSPPTDSGNTIYFGEGSWLTVV.

The CDR3 coding sequence is TGCAGTGCTCAAACTAGCGGGGCCTCCTACGAGCAGTACTTC. It encodes CSAQTSGASYEQYF. This chain joins TRBV20-1 and TRBJ2-7, with 10 bases that match TRBD2. The CDR3 covers 14 residues. CDR1 DFQATT and CDR2 SNEGSKA come from the germline V gene (reference sequence). V trimming: 5 bases; J trimming: 0 bases; junction bases outside the gene matches: 4.